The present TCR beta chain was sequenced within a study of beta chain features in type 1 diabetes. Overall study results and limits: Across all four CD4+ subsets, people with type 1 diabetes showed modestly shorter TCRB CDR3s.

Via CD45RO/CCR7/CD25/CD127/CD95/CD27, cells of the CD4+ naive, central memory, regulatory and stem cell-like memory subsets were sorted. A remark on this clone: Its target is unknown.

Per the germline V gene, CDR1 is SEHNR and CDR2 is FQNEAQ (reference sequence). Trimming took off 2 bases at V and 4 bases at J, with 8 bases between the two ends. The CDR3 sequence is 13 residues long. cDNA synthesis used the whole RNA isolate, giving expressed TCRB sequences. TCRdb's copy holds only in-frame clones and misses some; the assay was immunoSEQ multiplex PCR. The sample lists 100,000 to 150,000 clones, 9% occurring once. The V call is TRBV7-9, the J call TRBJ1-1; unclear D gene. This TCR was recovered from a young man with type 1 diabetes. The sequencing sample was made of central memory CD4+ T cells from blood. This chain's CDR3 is CASSLSEGTEAFF. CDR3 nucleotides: TGTGCCAGCAGCTTATCAGAGGGCACTGAAGCTTTCTTT.